This T cell receptor beta chain is from a study of cytomegalovirus exposure and HLA in healthy donors (TCRdb year 2017). At the level of the whole study: An earlier analysis of 587 of the donors reported about 260 Gb of sequence data and about 120 million unique TCR beta sequences obtained from around 180 million T cells. Approximately 300 gigabases of sequencing data and approximately 84 million unique TCR sequences were included in an early release covering over 600 HLA-typed donors. Among the roughly 400 genotyped donors, 75% to 90% belonged to the genetic ancestry cluster associated with self-reported Caucasian donors. The study was designed to test whether signatures of past pathogen exposure could be identified by cataloging public T cell receptors. The study used immunosequencing to profile the T cell repertoires of some 600 subjects and linked those repertoires to cytomegalovirus serostatus. A separate validation cohort of approximately 120 different subjects was used in addition to the approximately 700-subject first cohort. To predict cytomegalovirus infection status, the study combined high-throughput TCR immunosequencing, statistical association of individual TCRs with disease status, and machine learning. A later analysis re-analyzed previously published TCR beta repertoires from 600 to 850 donors and added high-resolution HLA genotyping to study TCR occurrence patterns. Rather than drawing on any new phenotypic data, the later analysis identified candidate immune exposures from TCR beta sequences and the way those sequences occurred across donors. To decide whether each TCR beta V gene segment behaved as functional or pseudogenic, an earlier analysis of 587 of the donors relied on high-throughput TCR beta sequencing. Alongside the repertoire data, information on donor age, sex, ethnicity and CMV serostatus was compiled. In a later genetic analysis, genome-wide SNP genotypes for about three fifths of the 666 donors were used, and that subset was treated as a discovery cohort. Every repertoire in the discovery cohort had been generated on one and the same sequencing platform. Both class I and class II loci were covered by HLA typing, at four-digit resolution. The number of donors typed differed by locus, with roughly 629-640 for A, B, C, DRB1 and DQB1, around 500 for DQA1, approximately 580 for DPA1, and approximately 470 for DPB1. A handful of DR-DQ haplotypes were handled as single units for association and clustering because linkage in the cohort was strong. Among about 400 genotyped donors of the cohort, an average of around 220,000 unique TCR beta nucleotide sequences was sequenced per donor, of which 15% to 20% were non-productive.

As for this clone: Its antigen is currently not known. No base quality values were provided; no much bigger clone lies one nucleotide off.

The cohort comprised 710 or so healthy bone marrow donors. At the time of sampling, all cohort members were nominally healthy, though unrecorded immune exposures were likely present. The donor tested CMV seronegative and was one of the 352 seronegative cohort members. Each donor provided a peripheral blood sample, and peripheral blood mononuclear cells were used for TCR beta sequencing. The Qiagen DNeasy Blood Extraction Kit was used to extract genomic DNA from the blood cell samples. Study-wide findings and limitations: The classifier was reported to diagnose cytomegalovirus status with high specificity and sensitivity in both the original and validation cohorts. At a false discovery rate of 0.05, a later analysis linked some 18,000 TCR beta sequences to specific HLA alleles. A group of highly shared sequence variants was considered likely to be a technical artifact of the sequencing pipeline. Most CMV-associated TCR beta chains appeared to be HLA-restricted in a later analysis, and the HLA associations seemed to be driven largely by CMV exposure. Compared with equally common non-associated chains, HLA-associated TCR beta chains in a later analysis were more clonally expanded and had lower generation probabilities. For the cohort, immune exposure information was limited to CMV serostatus. A further reported finding was that TCR beta sequences accurately predicted the HLA-A and HLA-B alleles for most subjects in the first cohort. Because the 87-base-pair reads could not distinguish some IMGT-functional V segments, including TRBV6-2 and TRBV6-3, those segments were excluded. In a later analysis, the rate of TCR association differed among HLA loci, with DRB1 alleles having the most associated TCRs and HLA-C alleles having the fewest. Compared with the roughly 720-donor mean, donors in an Asian-associated ancestry cluster had fewer N-insertions in productive TCRs, according to a later genetic analysis. In vitro tests confirmed that a few of the cytomegalovirus-associated TCR beta chains recognize cytomegalovirus antigens. Roughly uniform sequencing depth across donors was assumed in presence/absence analyses, although this assumption may not hold. An association between a missense DCLRE1C variant and V-gene and J-gene trimming of TCR beta chains was found in a later genetic analysis and replicated in an independent cohort. Only TCR beta chains were sequenced in this cohort, and the absence of alpha or paired-chain data limited detectable features. Assigning TCR associations to individual alleles was difficult when HLA alleles, especially DR and DQ, strongly co-occurred. It was suggested by the authors that the approach could potentially be generalized to other disease states and immunological phenotypes. HLA typing was unavailable for some donors at each locus, so association tests used only the typed subset. Because counts were too low, fewer than 20 rarely observed V segments, including chromosome 9 orphons, were excluded from the earlier analysis of some 590 of the donors. In an earlier analysis of under 600 of the donors, most TCR beta V segments were observed in productive rearrangements about 90% or about 30% of the time, broadly matching IMGT annotations. Correlated functional status among segregating V segments might be attributable to linkage disequilibrium, but an unknown experimental factor could not be ruled out. Most TCR sequences were seen in very few donors, while some public TCRs were found in many individuals. A later analysis reported that several top co-occurrence clusters appeared linked to parvovirus B19, influenza, CMV and Epstein-Barr virus. In the study, some 180 TCR beta chains were listed as associated with cytomegalovirus.

The CDR3 starts with the cysteine, ends with the phenylalanine, and has 14 residues. Only the CDR3 DNA stays, 42 bases, in frame from base 1. Per the germline V gene, SGHRS is the CDR1 and YFSETQ is the CDR2. V sheds 2 bases and J sheds 0 bases, leaving 7 bases between their ends. Receptor amplification or capture employed the immunoSEQ multiplex PCR assay. The multiplex PCR relied on a mix of 60 forward primers for TCR Vbeta segments and 13 reverse primers for TCR Jbeta segments. A multiplex PCR assay on genomic DNA amplified the CDR3 region of rearranged TCR beta genes. Amplified TCR beta libraries were sequenced as 87-base-pair reads on the Illumina HiSeq System. Per the authors' processing: A later analysis counted around 72 million unique TCR beta chains across the 700 or so repertoires, and around 9.9 million of these chains were shared by at least two donors. Raw reads were error-corrected and collapsed into unique sequences by a nearest-neighbor algorithm in which closely related sequences were merged to remove PCR and sequencing errors. Alignment of CDR3 sequences to IMGT reference sequences was used to assign V, D and J gene segments. For a sequence to be retained, a match of at least six nucleotides to both a V gene segment and a J gene segment was required. Rearrangements were called productive when the CDR3 lacked stop codons and stayed in frame with V and J; all others were non-productive. CDR3 was defined according to IMGT convention as the region running from the second conserved V-encoded cysteine to the conserved J-encoded phenylalanine. In an earlier analysis of around 640 of the donors, sequences lacking an unambiguous match to a single V gene segment were excluded. An earlier analysis of a few hundred of the donors classified V segments as functional when productive rearrangements were above 56.7% and as segregating when the standard deviation between donors was above 5%. To diagnose cytomegalovirus status from the catalog of TCR beta chain sequences, a statistical classification framework was built. A later analysis assigned V and J genes by comparing TCR nucleotide sequences with IMGT/GENE-DB human TR gene sequences. A later analysis assigned CDR3 sequences and most-parsimonious VDJ recombination scenarios with the TCRdist pipeline. In a later analysis, each TCR beta chain was defined by its CDR3 amino acid sequence together with its V-gene family, and reads without a unique V-gene family were excluded. In a later analysis, 550 to 650 highly shared, low-generation-probability nucleotide sequences were removed to address suspected cross-contamination and a sequencing artifact. In a later analysis, a clonal expansion index for each public chain was calculated from normalized within-repertoire ranks of inferred template counts. A later analysis computed generation probabilities with a VDJ recombination model fitted to out-of-frame rearrangements, and checked the results against IGoR. A later analysis scored TCR-TCR, TCR-HLA and TCR-CMV co-occurrence with hypergeometric tests, applying a repertoire-size bias correction to TCR pairs. False discovery rates were estimated in a later analysis by permuting HLA or CMV assignments 20 times. In a later analysis, co-occurring TCRs were grouped using DBSCAN, and TCRdist sequence similarity was added for clustering within HLA-allele-positive subsets. Repertoires with fewer than 30,000 or more than 120,000 public chains were left out of co-occurrence clustering, as were a few repertoires with anomalous nucleotide sharing. TCRdb limited this immuneACCESS table to in-frame rearrangements with V and J called. A share of clones is missing; checked studies link under half to unresolved V genes, and the rest is unexplained. V and J calls and clone size are given by that table; D and trimming were obtained from the DNA. For this sample the table gives 150,000 or so clones, of which 74% were detected only once. 2% to 2.5% of the sample comes from the top ten.

The V gene is TRBV5-1 and the J gene is TRBJ2-3; the D gene is not confidently resolved. This receptor was identified in a man under 40 in good health and CMV-seronegative. The sample consisted of PBMCs. CDR3 sequence: CASSLSLSTDTQYF. The DNA sequence is given as TGCGCCAGCAGCTTAAGCCTTAGCACAGATACGCAGTATTTT.